One and the same sample provided the 32 T cell receptor beta chains below, sequenced in a study of blood T cell repertoires in COVID-19. Generated by immunoSEQ multiplex PCR, the TCRdb table keeps only in-frame clones and is missing some. This table has about 350,000 clones, approximately 89% appearing once. Sequencing was carried out using peripheral blood. The receptors were gathered from a woman aged 60-75 years with COVID-19, enrolled during active disease.

This rearrangement joins TRBV2 to TRBJ1-3; D gene unclear. V was shortened by 6 bases and J by 0 bases, with 12 bases between the two germline ends. The CDR3 consists of 15 residues. The germline CDR1 and CDR2 sequences are SNHLY and FYNNEI. CDR3 DNA: TGTGCCAGCAGATTTACCTCGGGCTCTGGAAACACCATATATTTT. Amino acids: CASRFTSGSGNTIYF.

V and J are TRBV7-6 and TRBJ2-7, with D possibly matching TRBD1 (6 bases). Trimming left V 5 bases short and J 6 bases short, with 23 bases between. The CDR3 runs 16 residues. Germline V gene lookup returns CDR1 SGHVS and CDR2 FNYEAQ. CDR3 sequence: CASSLLDLLTGSEQYF. DNA of the CDR3: TGTGCCAGCAGCCTTCTTGACCTCCTTACAGGGAGCGAGCAGTACTTC. Supplemented by reference TRBV7-6 and TRBJ2-7, the full variable domain reads GAGVSQSPRYKVTKRGQDVALRCDPISGHVSLYWYRQALGQGPEFLTYFNYEAQQDKSGLPNDRFSAERPEGSISTLTIQRTEQRDSAMYRCASSLLDLLTGSEQYFGPGTRLTVT.

This chain uses TRBV7-9 with TRBJ1-2; perhaps TRBD1 as D (5 bases). The CDR3 has 15 residues. Germline V lookup: CDR1 SEHNR, CDR2 FQNEAQ (reference sequence). V was shortened by 6 bases and J by 0 bases, with 14 bases between the two germline ends. CDR3 in amino acids: CASSRQGSANYGYTF. The CDR3, as DNA: TGTGCCAGCAGTCGCCAGGGCTCAGCTAACTATGGCTACACCTTC.

The chain links TRBV19 to TRBJ1-2, with TRBD1 identical over 7 bases. The length of the CDR3 is 13 residues. The germline gives CDR1 LNHDA, CDR2 SQIVND (reference sequence). J gave up 3 bases and V 6 bases, and 4 bases lay outside the gene matches. CDR3 nucleotide sequence: TGTGCCAGTAGGAAAGGACAGGACTATGGCTACACCTTC. Translation: CASRKGQDYGYTF.

V and J are TRBV6-5 and TRBJ1-1; tentatively, D is TRBD1 (6 bases). Germline loops: CDR1 MNHEY, CDR2 SVGAGI. V was cut by 1 base and J by 4 bases, with 10 bases left in between. The CDR3 has 14 residues. CDR3 amino acids: CASSYYSRGTEAFF. The CDR3 DNA sequence: TGTGCCAGCAGTTACTATTCCAGGGGCACTGAAGCTTTCTTT.

The V call is TRBV27, the J call TRBJ1-6; 9 positions match TRBD1. V shed 6 bases, J shed 7 bases, and the junction held 4 bases outside the gene matches. CDR1 and CDR2 (germline): MNHEY, SMNVEV (reference sequence). The CDR3 is 14 amino acids. This CDR3 reads CASRTGTGNSPLHF. CDR3 nucleotide sequence: TGTGCCAGCAGGACCGGGACAGGGAATTCACCCCTCCACTTT.

The chain couples TRBV24-1 to TRBJ2-1, with D perhaps matching TRBD1 (7 bases). V lost 0 bases to trimming and J lost 10 bases, with 12 bases between them. Germline assignment: CDR1 KGHDR and CDR2 SFDVKD. The CDR3 runs 14 residues. CDR3: CATSDLRSGGEQFF. Written as DNA, the CDR3 is TGTGCCACCAGTGATTTGCGGTCAGGGGGGGAGCAGTTCTTC.

V gene TRBV6-6 combines with J gene TRBJ2-3; tentative D call: TRBD1 (5 bases). In germline, CDR1 is MNHNY, CDR2 SVGAGI (reference sequence). The CDR3 length is 14 residues. V was trimmed by 6 bases and J by 11 bases, leaving 21 bases between them. The CDR3 sequence is CASRGLGLPGGQYF. Here the CDR3 DNA reads TGTGCCAGCAGGGGGCTGGGCCTCCCCGGCGGGCAGTATTTT.

As concerns this clone: Germline is not matched at one junction end, which may reflect a read error. The chain couples TRBV18 to TRBJ1-1, with D perhaps matching TRBD1 (6 bases). The CDR3 consists of 15 residues. Germline V lookup: CDR1 KGHSH, CDR2 LQKENI. CDR3 DNA: TGTGCCAGCTCACCATCGGGGGGCGTGAAAACTGAAGCTTTCTTT. It codes for CASSPSGGVKTEAFF.

The gene calls are TRBV5-1 and TRBJ1-3; TRBD1 agrees at 9 bases. The CDR3 runs 19 residues. With 1 base clipped from V and 0 bases from J, the junction kept 11 bases outside the gene matches. Germline V lookup: CDR1 SGHRS, CDR2 YFSETQ. The CDR3 loop is CASSLSGTGYGSSGNTIYF. The CDR3 DNA sequence: TGCGCCAGCAGCTTGTCCGGGACAGGGTATGGTTCCTCTGGAAACACCATATATTTT.

CDR3: CASSSDRGPGQPQHF. CDR3 bases: TGTGCCAGCAGTTCGGACAGGGGCCCTGGACAGCCCCAGCATTTT. The chain carries TRBV6-2 or TRBV6-3 and TRBJ1-5; TRBD1 agrees at 9 bases. Germline loops: CDR1 MNHEY, CDR2 SVGEGT. V dropped 4 bases and J dropped 7; count of bases not matched to a gene: 8. CDR3 length: 15 amino acids.

The chain has TRBV7-9 and TRBJ2-2, with 9 bases matching TRBD1. The trim removed 7 bases at V and 3 bases at J, leaving 3 bases unmatched. Per the germline V gene, CDR1 is SEHNR and CDR2 is FQNEAQ (reference sequence). This CDR3 is built from 14 residues. The CDR3 is CASTRQGDTGELFF. In nucleotides, the CDR3 is TGTGCCAGCACGCGACAGGGGGACACCGGGGAGCTGTTTTTT.

The chain uses TRBV9 and TRBJ2-7; 9 bases are shared with TRBD1. CDR1 is SGDLS and CDR2 is YYNGEE in the germline V gene. The CDR3 sequence is 15 residues long. The ends lost 4 bases at V and 5 bases at J; junction bases unmatched: 10. CDR3 sequence (DNA): TGTGCCAGCAGCCCTGGGACAGGGAATTTCCACGAGCAGTACTTC. This translates into CASSPGTGNFHEQYF. Filled out from reference TRBV9 and TRBJ2-7, the complete variable domain reads DSGVTQTPKHLITATGQRVTLRCSPRSGDLSVYWYQQSLDQGLQFLIQYYNGEERAKGNILERFSAQQFPDLHSELNLSSLELGDSALYFCASSPGTGNFHEQYFGPGTRLTVT.

The gene calls are TRBV19 and TRBJ1-1, with a tentative D call TRBD1 (6 bases). Trimming stripped 3 bases from V and 5 bases from J, with 19 bases between. Germline assignment: CDR1 LNHDA and CDR2 SQIVND (reference sequence). The CDR3 totals 16 residues. CDR3 sequence: CASSITPQGWWTEAFF. CDR3 nucleotides: TGTGCCAGTAGTATTACCCCACAGGGTTGGTGGACTGAAGCTTTCTTT. Full variable domain (missing parts from reference TRBV19 and TRBJ1-1): DGGITQSPKYLFRKEGQNVTLSCEQNLNHDAMYWYRQDPGQGLRLIYYSQIVNDFQKGDIAEGYSVSREKKESFPLTVTSAQKNPTAFYLCASSITPQGWWTEAFFGQGTRLTVV.

This chain links TRBV15 with TRBJ2-2, with D maybe TRBD2 (5 bases). CDR3 length: 14 residues. V gave up 5 bases and J gave up 0 bases, with 7 bases separating them. CDR1 and CDR2 (germline): LNHNV, YYDKDF (reference sequence). CDR3 nucleotide sequence: TGTGCCACCAGCCACGGGGCGAACACCGGGGAGCTGTTTTTT. Translated, it gives CATSHGANTGELFF.

The chain has TRBV3-1 (or the pseudogene TRBV3-2) and TRBJ2-3; D is perhaps TRBD1 (6 bases). Looked up from germline, CDR1 is LGHDT and CDR2 is YNNKEL (reference sequence). Trimming stripped 2 bases from V and 7 bases from J, with 22 bases between. The CDR3 is 17 residues long. CDR3 DNA sequence: TGTGCCAGCAGCCAACTAGCTACAGGGAGTTATGCCTATACGCAGTATTTT. Its translation is CASSQLATGSYAYTQYF.

V is TRBV20-1 and J is TRBJ1-2; TRBD1 agrees at 8 bases. The V gene's germline CDR1 is DFQATT and CDR2 SNEGSKA (reference sequence). This CDR3 is 11 amino acids long. CDR3: CCTDRDDGYTF. The CDR3 DNA is TGCTGTACGGACAGGGATGATGGCTACACCTTC.

This rearrangement joins TRBV5-1 to TRBJ2-7; 8 bases map to TRBD1. The germline CDR1 and CDR2 sequences are SGHRS and YFSETQ. V lost 0 bases, J lost 2 bases, and 7 bases stayed unmatched. This CDR3 contains 16 residues. CDR3 nucleotides: TGCGCCAGCAGCTTGGGACAGGGGATGGGAACCTACGAGCAGTACTTC. It specifies CASSLGQGMGTYEQYF.

This chain uses TRBV4-1 with TRBJ1-5; no reliable D call. This CDR3 contains 16 residues. V lost 0 bases and J 0 bases, leaving 9 bases between the germline ends. Germline V CDR1 and CDR2: MGHRA, YSYEKL. The CDR3 bases are TGCGCCAGCAGCCAAGATCGCACATATAGCAATCAGCCCCAGCATTTT. As protein: CASSQDRTYSNQPQHF.

V and J are TRBV9 and TRBJ2-3; 7 nucleotides line up with TRBD2. The CDR3 is 18 amino acids. V dropped 3 bases and J dropped 4; count of bases not matched to a gene: 17. The germline gives CDR1 SGDLS, CDR2 YYNGEE. The CDR3 DNA is TGTGCCAGCAGCGAGCGGGGCAGTACTTCCTGGGGGGCAGATACGCAGTATTTT. It is translated as CASSERGSTSWGADTQYF.

The V call is TRBV3-1 (or the pseudogene TRBV3-2), the J call TRBJ2-1; 9 nucleotides align to TRBD2. The V gene end was trimmed by 4 bases and the J gene end by 9 bases; junction bases not matched to a gene: 10. This CDR3 has 15 residues. From germline, CDR1 is LGHDT and CDR2 YNNKEL (reference sequence). CDR3 sequence: CASSPFNSGGFEQFF. The CDR3 nucleotides read TGTGCCAGCAGCCCCTTCAATAGCGGGGGTTTTGAGCAGTTCTTC.

The V gene is TRBV6-1, the J gene TRBJ1-3; possibly TRBD1 for D (5 bases). V was trimmed by 1 base and J by 12 bases, leaving 10 bases between them. This CDR3 comprises 12 residues. CDR1 and CDR2 (germline): MNHNS, SASEGT. This CDR3 reads CASSEGPGIIYF. DNA of the CDR3: TGTGCCAGCAGTGAAGGTCCAGGGATCATATATTTT.

The rearrangement uses TRBV9 and TRBJ2-2, with D possibly TRBD2 on 5 matching bases. CDR3 length: 14 amino acids. Trimming took off 0 bases at V and 7 bases at J, with 10 bases between the two ends. Germline values: CDR1 SGDLS, CDR2 YYNGEE. The CDR3, as DNA: TGTGCCAGCAGCGTAGGGGAGCGGAACGGGGAGCTGTTTTTT. This translates into CASSVGERNGELFF.

V is TRBV7-3 and J is TRBJ2-3, with 10 bases that match TRBD2. The V segment lost 4 bases and the J segment 3 bases; nucleotides outside the gene matches: 4. The germline V gene has CDR1 SGHTA and CDR2 FQGTGA. CDR3 size: 15 residues. In DNA form, the CDR3 reads TGTGCCAGCAGCTCCCTAGCGGGGGAGACAGATACGCAGTATTTT. This encodes CASSSLAGETDTQYF.

The CDR3 DNA reads as TGTGCCATCAGTACACAGGGGAATTCACCCCTCCACTTT. The encoded protein is CAISTQGNSPLHF. The V gene is TRBV10-3, the J gene TRBJ1-6, with 7 positions matching TRBD1. Germline V gene lookup returns CDR1 ENHRY and CDR2 SYGVKD. Trimming took 5 bases from V and 7 from J; bases not matched to a gene: 2. The CDR3 is 13 amino acids.

V gene TRBV28 combines with J gene TRBJ1-2; 7 bases are shared with TRBD1. The V gene end was trimmed by 3 bases and the J gene end by 4 bases; junction bases not matched to a gene: 8. The CDR3 runs 15 residues. In germline, CDR1 is MDHEN, CDR2 SYDVKM. DNA of the CDR3: TGTGCCAGCAGTTTTCGGGACAGACAACTCTATGGCTACACCTTC. It yields the protein CASSFRDRQLYGYTF.

The V and J genes are TRBV5-4 and TRBJ1-2; D uncertain. From germline, CDR1 is SGHNT and CDR2 YYREEE (reference sequence). The CDR3 is 15 residues long. Trimming took off 2 bases at V and 3 bases at J, with 14 bases between the two ends. The CDR3 DNA reads as TGTGCCAGCAGCTTCAGACAACGGGGTGACTATGGCTACACCTTC. It encodes CASSFRQRGDYGYTF.

The chain combines TRBV3-1 (or the pseudogene TRBV3-2) with TRBJ1-2; D is perhaps TRBD1 (6 bases). Trimming removed 4 bases from V and 4 bases from J, with 16 bases in between. The CDR3 covers 15 residues. Germline loops: CDR1 LGHDT, CDR2 YNNKEL (reference sequence). CDR3 nucleotides: TGTGCCAGCAGCCCCGGACTTGGGGGCGGCTATGGCTACACCTTC. It codes for CASSPGLGGGYGYTF.

This sequence joins TRBV27 and TRBJ1-1; D is possibly TRBD1 (6 bases). V gave up 2 bases and J gave up 5 bases, with 6 bases separating them. Germline V gene data show CDR1 as MNHEY and CDR2 as SMNVEV (reference sequence). The length of the CDR3 is 12 residues. CDR3: CASSLTGTEAFF. The CDR3 coding sequence is TGTGCCAGCAGTTTAACAGGGACTGAAGCTTTCTTT.

The chain recombines TRBV5-1 with TRBJ1-4, with 8 bases identical to TRBD1. Looked up from germline, CDR1 is SGHRS and CDR2 is YFSETQ. With 2 bases clipped from V and 7 bases from J, the junction kept 10 bases outside the gene matches. The CDR3 loop spans 16 amino acids. DNA for the CDR3: TGCGCCAGCAGCTTAGGACAGGGTCTGGGAAGTGAAAAACTGTTTTTT. Residues: CASSLGQGLGSEKLFF. The whole variable domain, filled in from reference TRBV5-1 and TRBJ1-4, reads KAGVTQTPRYLIKTRGQQVTLSCSPISGHRSVSWYQQTPGQGLQFLFEYFSETQRNKGNFPGRFSGRQFSNSRSEMNVSTLELGDSALYLCASSLGQGLGSEKLFFGSGTQLSVL.

This clone was recorded once. This sequence joins TRBV9 and TRBJ1-1; unclear D gene. CDR1 and CDR2 from the germline V gene are SGDLS and YYNGEE. The V end was cut by 1 base, the J end by 4 bases, with 8 bases between. The CDR3 contains 13 residues. The CDR3 DNA reads as TGTGCCAGCAGCGTATACATTGGCACTGAAGCTTTCTTT. Encoded protein: CASSVYIGTEAFF.

The CDR3 region has the DNA TGCGCCAGCAGCGGAACCGGGACTAGCGGGGTGAGGTACAATGAGCAGTTCTTC. It translates to CASSGTGTSGVRYNEQFF. This chain joins TRBV5-1 and TRBJ2-1; 13 positions agree with TRBD2. Trimming took 4 bases from V and 4 from J; bases not matched to a gene: 11. CDR3 length: 18 residues. The germline V gene encodes CDR1 SGHRS and CDR2 YFSETQ.